The entry below gives a single T cell receptor beta chain sequence along with its context. What it recognizes is unknown. Regarding time point: pre-treatment sample, taken before nivolumab and TIL therapy. Adults with stage 4 NSCLC were enrolled in a phase I trial. CDR3 length: 16 residues. This sample is drawn from a study of TIL therapy for anti-PD-1-resistant metastatic lung cancer. Study-level information: Patients then received nivolumab; progressors got lymphodepletion, TIL and IL-2.

The immunoSEQ assay was v3. The assay was immunoSEQ multiplex PCR, and TCRdb's table has in-frame clones only and misses some. Here the sample spans tens of thousands of clones, about 86% being singletons. Findings of the study overall: After infusion, TIL clonotypes partly replaced peripheral T cells and declined over months.

The chain has TRBV21-1 and TRBJ1-6. TRBV21-1 is described as a pseudogene. Source: blood, taken at baseline. The receptor was isolated from a person aged 25 to 80 with non-small cell lung cancer. CDR3 sequence: CASSKERGAYGSPLHF. In DNA, the CDR3 is TGTGCCAGCAGCAAAGAAAGGGGAGCCTACGGTTCACCCCTCCACTTT.